Sequencing of this T cell receptor beta chain was carried out in a study of immune cell composition in non-small cell lung cancer. Findings and limits, study-wide: Lung squamous cell carcinoma tumours had significantly higher top 10 clone scores and productive clonality than lung adenocarcinoma.

Trimming took 5 bases from V and 5 from J; bases not matched to a gene: 6. CDR3 length equals 15 residues. Per the germline V gene, CDR1 is SEHNR and CDR2 is FQNEAQ (reference sequence). Sequencing used immunoSEQ multiplex PCR; TCRdb keeps in-frame clones, though not all of them. Found here are about 6,600 clones, around 75% of them singletons; the top ten hold around an eighth. Concerning this clone: Antigen specificity is unknown.

J is TRBJ2-1 and V is TRBV7-9, with 10 bases matching TRBD2. Source material: lung tumor tissue. The source of this sequence is a human donor with non-small cell lung cancer. This chain's CDR3 is CASSPQRGGDNEQFF. The CDR3 DNA reads as TGTGCCAGCAGCCCCCAGCGGGGGGGGGACAATGAGCAGTTCTTC.